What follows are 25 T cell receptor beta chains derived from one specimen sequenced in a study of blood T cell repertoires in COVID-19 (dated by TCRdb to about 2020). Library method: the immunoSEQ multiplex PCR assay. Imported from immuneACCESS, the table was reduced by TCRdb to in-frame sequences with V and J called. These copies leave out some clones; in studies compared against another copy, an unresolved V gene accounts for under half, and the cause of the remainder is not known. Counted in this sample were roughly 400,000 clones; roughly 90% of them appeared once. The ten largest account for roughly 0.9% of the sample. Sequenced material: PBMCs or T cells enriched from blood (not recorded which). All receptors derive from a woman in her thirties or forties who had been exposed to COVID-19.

CDR3: CASSFRAGGTDTQYF. CDR3 bases: TGTGCCAGCAGCTTCCGAGCGGGGGGCACAGATACGCAGTATTTT. The chain recombines TRBV11-3 with TRBJ2-3, with TRBD2 matching over 8 bases. There are 15 residues in the CDR3. With 3 bases clipped from V and 1 base from J, the junction kept 3 bases outside the gene matches. CDR1 and CDR2 from the germline V gene are SGHNT and YENEEA.

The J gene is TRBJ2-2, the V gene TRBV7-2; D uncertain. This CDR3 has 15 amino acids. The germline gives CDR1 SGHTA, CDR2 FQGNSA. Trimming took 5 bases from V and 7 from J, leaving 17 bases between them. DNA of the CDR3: TGTGCCAGCAGCCTTCAATGGTCGGGTAGCGGGGAGCTGTTTTTT. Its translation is CASSLQWSGSGELFF.

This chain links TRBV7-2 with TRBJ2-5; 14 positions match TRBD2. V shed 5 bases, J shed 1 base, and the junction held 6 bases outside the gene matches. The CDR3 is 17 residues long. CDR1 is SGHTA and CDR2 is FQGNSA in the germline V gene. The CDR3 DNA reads TGTGCCAGCAGCCGCAGACTAGCGGGAGGGTCCCAAGAGACCCAGTACTTC. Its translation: CASSRRLAGGSQETQYF.

The CDR3 sequence is CASSIRVTGANTGELFF. In DNA form, the CDR3 reads TGTGCCAGTAGTATAAGGGTTACGGGGGCGAACACCGGGGAGCTGTTTTTT. V is TRBV19 and J is TRBJ2-2, with D tentatively TRBD2 (6 bases). The CDR3 covers 17 residues. Germline V gene sequence: CDR1 LNHDA, CDR2 SQIVND (reference sequence). V was trimmed by 2 bases and J by 0 bases, leaving 13 bases between them.

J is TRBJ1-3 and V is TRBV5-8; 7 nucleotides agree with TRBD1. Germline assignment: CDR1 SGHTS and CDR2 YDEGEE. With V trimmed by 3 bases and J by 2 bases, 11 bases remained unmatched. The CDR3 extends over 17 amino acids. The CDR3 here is CASSYLKGAGAGNTIYF. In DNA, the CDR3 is TGTGCCAGCAGCTACCTGAAGGGGGCAGGGGCTGGAAACACCATATATTTT.

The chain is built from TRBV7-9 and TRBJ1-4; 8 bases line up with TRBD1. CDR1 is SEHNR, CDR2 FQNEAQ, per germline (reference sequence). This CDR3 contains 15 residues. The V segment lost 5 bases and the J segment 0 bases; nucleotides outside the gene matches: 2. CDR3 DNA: TGTGCCAGCAGCCCAGGGGGCGCAACTAATGAAAAACTGTTTTTT. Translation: CASSPGGATNEKLFF.

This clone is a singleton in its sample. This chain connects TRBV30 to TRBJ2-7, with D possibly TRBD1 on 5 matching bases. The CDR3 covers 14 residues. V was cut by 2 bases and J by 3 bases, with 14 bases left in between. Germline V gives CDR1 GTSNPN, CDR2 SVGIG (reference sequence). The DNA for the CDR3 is TGTGCCTGGAGTCTCAGGGTGGCTTTCTACGAGCAGTACTTC. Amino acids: CAWSLRVAFYEQYF.

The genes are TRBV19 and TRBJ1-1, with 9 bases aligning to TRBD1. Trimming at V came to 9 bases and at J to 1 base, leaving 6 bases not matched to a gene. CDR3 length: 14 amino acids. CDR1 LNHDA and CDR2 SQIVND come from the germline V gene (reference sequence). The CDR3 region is CASRKGQGNTEAFF. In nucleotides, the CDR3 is TGTGCCAGCCGAAAGGGACAGGGGAACACTGAAGCTTTCTTT.

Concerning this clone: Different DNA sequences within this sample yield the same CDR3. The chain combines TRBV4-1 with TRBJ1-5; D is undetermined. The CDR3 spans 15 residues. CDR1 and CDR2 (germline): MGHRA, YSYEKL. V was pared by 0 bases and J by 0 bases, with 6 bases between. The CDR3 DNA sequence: TGCGCCAGCAGCCAAGACAGGTTTAGCAATCAGCCCCAGCATTTT. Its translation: CASSQDRFSNQPQHF.

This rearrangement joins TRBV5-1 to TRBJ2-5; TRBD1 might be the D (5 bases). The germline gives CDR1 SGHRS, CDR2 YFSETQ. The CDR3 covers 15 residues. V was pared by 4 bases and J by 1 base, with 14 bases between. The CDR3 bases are TGCGCCAGCAGCCCCATCCCTGGGGCCCAAGAGACCCAGTACTTC. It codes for CASSPIPGAQETQYF.

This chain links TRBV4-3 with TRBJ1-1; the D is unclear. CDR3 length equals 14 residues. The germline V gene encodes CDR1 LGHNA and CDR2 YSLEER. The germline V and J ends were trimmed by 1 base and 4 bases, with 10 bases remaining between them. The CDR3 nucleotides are TGCGCCAGCAGCCAAGTTGCAGGAGGCACTGAAGCTTTCTTT. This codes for CASSQVAGGTEAFF.

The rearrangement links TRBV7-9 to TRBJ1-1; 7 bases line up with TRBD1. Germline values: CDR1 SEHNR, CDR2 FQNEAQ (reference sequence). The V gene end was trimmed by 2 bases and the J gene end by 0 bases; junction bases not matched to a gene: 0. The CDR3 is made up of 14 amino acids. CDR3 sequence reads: CASSLTGVNTEAFF. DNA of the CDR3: TGTGCCAGCAGCTTAACAGGGGTGAACACTGAAGCTTTCTTT.

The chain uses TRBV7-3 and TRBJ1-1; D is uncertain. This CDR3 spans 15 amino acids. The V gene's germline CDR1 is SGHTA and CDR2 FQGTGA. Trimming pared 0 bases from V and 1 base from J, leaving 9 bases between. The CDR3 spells CASSLTPGSNTEAFF. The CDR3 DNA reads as TGTGCCAGCAGCTTAACCCCGGGTTCGAACACTGAAGCTTTCTTT. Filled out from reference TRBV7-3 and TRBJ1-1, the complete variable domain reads GAGVSQTPSNKVTEKGKYVELRCDPISGHTALYWYRQSLGQGPEFLIYFQGTGAADDSGLPNDRFFAVRPEGSVSTLKIQRTERGDSAVYLCASSLTPGSNTEAFFGQGTRLTVV.

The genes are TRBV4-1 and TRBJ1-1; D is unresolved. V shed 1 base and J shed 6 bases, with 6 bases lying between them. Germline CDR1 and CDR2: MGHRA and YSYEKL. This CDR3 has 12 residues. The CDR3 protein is CASSQAGSEAFF. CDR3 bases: TGCGCCAGCAGCCAAGCAGGTTCTGAAGCTTTCTTT.

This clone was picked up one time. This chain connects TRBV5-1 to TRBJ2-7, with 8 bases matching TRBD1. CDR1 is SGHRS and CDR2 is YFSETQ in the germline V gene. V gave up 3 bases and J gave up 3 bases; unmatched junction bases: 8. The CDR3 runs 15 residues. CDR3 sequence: CASSSTTGAFYEQYF. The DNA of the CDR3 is TGCGCCAGCAGCTCAACGACAGGGGCGTTCTACGAGCAGTACTTC. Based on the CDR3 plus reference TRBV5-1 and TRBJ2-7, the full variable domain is KAGVTQTPRYLIKTRGQQVTLSCSPISGHRSVSWYQQTPGQGLQFLFEYFSETQRNKGNFPGRFSGRQFSNSRSEMNVSTLELGDSALYLCASSSTTGAFYEQYFGPGTRLTVT.

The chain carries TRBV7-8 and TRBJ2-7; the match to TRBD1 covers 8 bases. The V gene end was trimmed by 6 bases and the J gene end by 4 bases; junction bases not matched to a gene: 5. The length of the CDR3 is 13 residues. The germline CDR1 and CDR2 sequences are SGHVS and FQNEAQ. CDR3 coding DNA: TGTGCCAGCAGGTCCTACAGGGGGTACGAGCAGTACTTC. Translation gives CASRSYRGYEQYF. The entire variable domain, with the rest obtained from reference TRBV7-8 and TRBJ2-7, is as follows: GAGVSQSPRYKVAKRGQDVALRCDPISGHVSLFWYQQALGQGPEFLTYFQNEAQLDKSGLPSDRFFAERPEGSVSTLKIQRTQQEDSAVYLCASRSYRGYEQYFGPGTRLTVT.

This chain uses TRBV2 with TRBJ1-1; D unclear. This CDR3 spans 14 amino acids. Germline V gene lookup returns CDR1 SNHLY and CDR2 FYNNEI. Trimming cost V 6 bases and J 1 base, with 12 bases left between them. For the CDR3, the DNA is TGTGCCAGCAGAGCCGCGGGAAAGAACACTGAAGCTTTCTTT. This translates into CASRAAGKNTEAFF.

CDR3 DNA sequence: TGTGCCAGCAGTGAAACAGGGCTCGGCGGAAACACCATATATTTT. Its translation: CASSETGLGGNTIYF. V and J are TRBV9 and TRBJ1-3; possibly TRBD1 for D (6 bases). The CDR3 loop spans 15 amino acids. From germline, CDR1 is SGDLS and CDR2 YYNGEE. Trimming shortened V by 5 bases and J by 4 bases, and 16 bases separated the two germline ends.

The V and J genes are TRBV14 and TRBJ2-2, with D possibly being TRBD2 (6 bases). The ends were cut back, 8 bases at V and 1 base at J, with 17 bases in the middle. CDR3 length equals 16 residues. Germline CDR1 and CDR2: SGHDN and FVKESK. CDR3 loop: CASFSGGGMNTGELFF. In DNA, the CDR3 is TGTGCCAGCTTTTCAGGAGGCGGGATGAACACCGGGGAGCTGTTTTTT.

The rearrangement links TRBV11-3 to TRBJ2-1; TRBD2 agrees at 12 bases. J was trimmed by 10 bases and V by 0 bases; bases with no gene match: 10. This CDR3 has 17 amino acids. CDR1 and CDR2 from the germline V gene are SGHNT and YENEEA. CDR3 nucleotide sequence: TGTGCCAGCAGCTTAGATCGTTATAGACTAGCGGGAGACGAGCAGTTCTTC. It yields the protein CASSLDRYRLAGDEQFF.

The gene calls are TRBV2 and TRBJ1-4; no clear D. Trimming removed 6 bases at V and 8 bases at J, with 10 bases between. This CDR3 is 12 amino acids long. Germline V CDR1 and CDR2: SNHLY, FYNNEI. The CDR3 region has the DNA TGTGCCAGCAGGGGCCGGGAGGAAAAACTGTTTTTT. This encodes CASRGREEKLFF.

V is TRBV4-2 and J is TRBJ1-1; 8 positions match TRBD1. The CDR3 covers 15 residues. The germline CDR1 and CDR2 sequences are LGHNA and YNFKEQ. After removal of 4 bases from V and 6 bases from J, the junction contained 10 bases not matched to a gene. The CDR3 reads CASSRRSGQASEAFF. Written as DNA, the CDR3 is TGTGCCAGCAGCCGTCGCTCGGGACAGGCCTCTGAAGCTTTCTTT.

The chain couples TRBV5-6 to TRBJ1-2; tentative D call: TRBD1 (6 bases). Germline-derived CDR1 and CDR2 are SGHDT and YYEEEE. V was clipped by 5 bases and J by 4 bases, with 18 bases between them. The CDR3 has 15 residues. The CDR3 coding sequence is TGTGCCAGCAGTTTAGTCGAGGGGGGGTCCTATGGCTACACCTTC. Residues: CASSLVEGGSYGYTF.

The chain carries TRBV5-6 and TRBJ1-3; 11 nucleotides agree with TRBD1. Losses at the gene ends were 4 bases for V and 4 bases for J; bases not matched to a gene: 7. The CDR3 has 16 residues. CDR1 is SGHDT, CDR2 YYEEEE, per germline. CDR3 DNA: TGTGCCAGCAGCCCCGGGACAGGGGGAAAAGGAAACACCATATATTTT. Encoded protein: CASSPGTGGKGNTIYF.

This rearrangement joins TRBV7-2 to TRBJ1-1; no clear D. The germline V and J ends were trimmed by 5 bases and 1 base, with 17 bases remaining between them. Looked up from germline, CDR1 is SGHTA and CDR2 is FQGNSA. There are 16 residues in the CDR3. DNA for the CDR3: TGTGCCAGCAGCCTACTCGGGCGGGCGACGAACACTGAAGCTTTCTTT. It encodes CASSLLGRATNTEAFF.